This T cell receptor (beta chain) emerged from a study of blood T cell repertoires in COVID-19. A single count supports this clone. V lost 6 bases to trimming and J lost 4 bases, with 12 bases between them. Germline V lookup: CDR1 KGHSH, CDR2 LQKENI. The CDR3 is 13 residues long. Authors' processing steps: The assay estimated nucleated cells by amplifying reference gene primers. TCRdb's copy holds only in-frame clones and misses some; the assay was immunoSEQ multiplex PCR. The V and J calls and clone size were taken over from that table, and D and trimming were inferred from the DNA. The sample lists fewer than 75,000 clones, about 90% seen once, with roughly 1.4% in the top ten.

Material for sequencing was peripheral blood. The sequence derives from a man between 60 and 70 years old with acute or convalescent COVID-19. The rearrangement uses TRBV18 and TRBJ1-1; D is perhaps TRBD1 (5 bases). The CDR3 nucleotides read TGTGCCAGCTCCTCTGGGGGGGGCACTGAAGCTTTCTTT. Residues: CASSSGGGTEAFF.